This T cell receptor (beta chain) was observed in a study of T cells in Graves' hyperthyroidism and ophthalmopathy (dated by TCRdb to about 2019). About the study as a whole: Peripheral blood samples were taken at initial diagnosis, before any treatment was given. To identify TCR V-J signatures that set the groups apart, the researchers used a discovery cohort of about a hundred patients, made up of 40 to 45 with Graves' ophthalmopathy and some 56 with stable Graves' hyperthyroidism. Whether ophthalmopathy could be predicted prospectively was tested in an independent validation cohort made up of approximately 19 hyperthyroidism patients plus 17 patients who later progressed to ophthalmopathy. The approximately 97 discovery patients were randomly divided into training and test sets at a 7:3 ratio. The study also compared thyroid tissue and blood T-cell repertoires from several Graves' hyperthyroidism patients. Following sampling, methimazole starting at 30 mg daily was given to hyperthyroidism patients, and high-dose intravenous methylprednisolone was given to ophthalmopathy patients. According to the paper, TCR Vbeta CDR3 sequencing was carried out on 135 peripheral blood samples, which came from some 41 ophthalmopathy, 80 or so hyperthyroidism and about 17 progressor patients. Overall study results and their limits: In validation, progression to ophthalmopathy was predicted by the model with roughly 69% sensitivity and roughly 76% specificity, a median of roughly 6 months before onset. No statistical method was used to set the sample size in advance, and investigators knew the group allocation. Ophthalmopathy was separated from stable hyperthyroidism by a 13 V-J signature model, with approximately 86% sensitivity and roughly 81% specificity obtained in cross-validation and 80%/75% obtained in testing. Blood samples also contained most of the expanded thyroid clonotypes (frequency above 0.001), which suggests that blood repertoires may reflect thyroid immune responses.

Graves' hyperthyroidism was defined as stable when no progression to ophthalmopathy occurred over 18 months of follow-up. Hyperthyroidism patients were newly diagnosed, with disease duration under 2 months, and aged 18 to 65 years. Patients with uncontrolled infections, other autoimmune diseases, pregnancy or lactation were excluded. Clinical symptoms, serum thyroxine and TRAb, thyroid ultrasound, and orbital computed tomography formed the basis for the diagnoses. PBMCs were separated from 8 to 10 ml of fresh peripheral blood using Ficoll-Paque density gradient centrifugation. Total RNA was extracted using Trizol reagent, and RNA quality was assessed on an Agilent 2100 Bioanalyzer. V and J lose 4 bases and 7 bases, and a span of 5 bases separates them. The CDR3 runs 11 residues from the cysteine to the phenylalanine. The kept DNA is CDR3 alone, 33 bases in frame from the first base. The germline V gene sets CDR1 to SQVTM and CDR2 to ANQGSEA.

This clonotype occurred many times. This receptor's antigen is unknown. No much larger clone is present one base from it, and per-base qualities are unavailable. Amplification of TCR beta CDR3 regions was carried out from RNA transcripts. The first round of RT-PCR for the TCR CDR3 was performed with the HTBI primer set and the Qiagen OneStep RT-PCR kit. The libraries were constructed in a second round of multiplex PCR and then size-selected and purified. The libraries were sequenced on an Illumina HiSeq2000 using paired-end 100 bp reads. Under the source paper's analysis protocol: SOAPnuke was used to process the raw data, removing reads that contained adapters or uncalled bases, had a mean Phred below 15, or lacked an exact match to the constant primer or identifier. COPE v1.2.5 was used to merge the high-quality paired reads, and each unique nucleotide sequence was defined as a clonotype. MiTCR v1.1 was used to align the clonotypes against IMGT TRBV, TRBD and TRBJ reference segments. Only V-J combinations with frequency above 0.0001, covering 99.2% of repertoires, were analysed. The TCS score was defined as the ratio of F50 (clonal expansion) to E x V (chaos), calculated using BLOSUM62-based TCRdist between CDR3 peptides within each V-J. Welch's t-statistics and random forest reduced some 510 V-J features to 10 to 15, which were used in a naive Bayes classifier (R e1071). TCRdb cleaned the public reads at Q25 with fastp, built clones with MiXCR and kept in-frame beta chains. Rows with a matching CDR3 protein are joined into one entry that keeps the most common DNA and genes. TCRdb, not the authors, supplied the V and J calls. The sample table shows hundreds of thousands of distinct CDR3 sequences, and approximately 14% are seen once. The top ten constitute under 30% of the sample.

The sample taken for sequencing was blood. The receptor was derived from a woman under 40 with Graves' hyperthyroidism. This receptor chain uses TRBV29-1 and TRBJ1-6; no D gene is confidently identified. The CDR3 reads CSVGLNSPLHF. Here is the DNA: TGCAGCGTTGGTCTCAATTCACCCCTCCACTTT.